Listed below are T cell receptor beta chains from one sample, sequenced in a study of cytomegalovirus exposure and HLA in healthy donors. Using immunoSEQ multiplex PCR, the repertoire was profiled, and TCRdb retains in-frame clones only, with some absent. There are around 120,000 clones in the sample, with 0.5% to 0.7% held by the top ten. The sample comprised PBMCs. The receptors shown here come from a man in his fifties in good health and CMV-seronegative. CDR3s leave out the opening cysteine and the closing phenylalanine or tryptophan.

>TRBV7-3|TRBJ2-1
ASGPDRGPYNEQF
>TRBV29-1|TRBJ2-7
SVDLNRGTGVHEQY
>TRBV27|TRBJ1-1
ASSLPMASNTEAF
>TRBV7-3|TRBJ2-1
ASRASGASSYNEQF
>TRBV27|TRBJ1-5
ASSHRDGNQPQH
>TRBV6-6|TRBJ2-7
ASSYLTGGYDEQY
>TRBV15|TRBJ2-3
ATSTQGFPTDTQY
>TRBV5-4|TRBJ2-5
ASSLERKEQETQY
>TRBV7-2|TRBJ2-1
ASTGYNEQF
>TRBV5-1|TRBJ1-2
ASSTGQGRVYGYT
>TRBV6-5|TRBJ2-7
ASSYRREQY
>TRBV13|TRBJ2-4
ASSQRLAENIQY
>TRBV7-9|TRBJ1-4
ASSLTSQGANEKLF
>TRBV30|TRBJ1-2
AWSVTGPFGYT
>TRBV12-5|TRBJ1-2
ASGQGFGYT
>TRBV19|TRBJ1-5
ASSAGSPDQPQH
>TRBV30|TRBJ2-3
AWSPGVPDGDTQY
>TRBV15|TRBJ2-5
ATSRLLADQETQY
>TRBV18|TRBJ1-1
ASSPLDRGAF
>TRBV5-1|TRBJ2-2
ASSSSTGINTGELF
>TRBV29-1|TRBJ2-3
SSSPSQGDTQY
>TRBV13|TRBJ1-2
ASSLGDRALGGYT
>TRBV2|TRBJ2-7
ASSENRGISYEQY
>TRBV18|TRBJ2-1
ASSRRGAEQF
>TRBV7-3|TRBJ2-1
ASSSGPTANEQF
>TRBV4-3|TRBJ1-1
ASSQEFSSGNTEAF
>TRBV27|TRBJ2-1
ASKSLAGGDEQF
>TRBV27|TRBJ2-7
ASRNTGSGEQY
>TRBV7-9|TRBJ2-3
ASSLLAGDLYSTDTQY
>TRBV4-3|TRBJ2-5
ASSQGAGLAGVQETQY
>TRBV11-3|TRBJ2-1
ASSRGGVNEQF
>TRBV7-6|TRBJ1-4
ASSSTQGMGEKLF
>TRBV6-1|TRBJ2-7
ATSYRDRAYEQY
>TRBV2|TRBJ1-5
ASSITGYGQPQH
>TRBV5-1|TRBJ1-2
ASSPGVSGYGYT
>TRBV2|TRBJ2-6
ASRGSGANVLT
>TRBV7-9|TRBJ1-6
ASSPSGRADYNSPLH
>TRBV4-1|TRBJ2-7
ASSHEPYRDRQYEQY
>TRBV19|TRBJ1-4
ASSLYTGGVGEKLF
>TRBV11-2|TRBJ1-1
ASSQTTGVGTEAF
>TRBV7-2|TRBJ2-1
ASSLTGTSVF
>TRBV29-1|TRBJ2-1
SAYPGQNNEQF
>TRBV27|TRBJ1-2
ASSLNGLNYGYT
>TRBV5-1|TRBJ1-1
ASSLVGRGLDTEAF
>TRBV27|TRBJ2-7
ASSKPGLQDYEQY
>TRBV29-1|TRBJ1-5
SAGGGAGGQPQH
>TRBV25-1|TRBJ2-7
ASSESTGFAYEQY
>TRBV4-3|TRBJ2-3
ASSQDLVGGGTDTQY
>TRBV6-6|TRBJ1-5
ASSYSWEPNQPQH
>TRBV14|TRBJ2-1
ASSLLQGGDNEQF
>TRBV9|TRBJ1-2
ASSVTGGYYGYT
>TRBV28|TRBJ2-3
ASSTRPDRVTYTQY
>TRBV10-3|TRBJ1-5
AISESGQSNQPQH
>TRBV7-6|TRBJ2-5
ASSFGQEQETQY